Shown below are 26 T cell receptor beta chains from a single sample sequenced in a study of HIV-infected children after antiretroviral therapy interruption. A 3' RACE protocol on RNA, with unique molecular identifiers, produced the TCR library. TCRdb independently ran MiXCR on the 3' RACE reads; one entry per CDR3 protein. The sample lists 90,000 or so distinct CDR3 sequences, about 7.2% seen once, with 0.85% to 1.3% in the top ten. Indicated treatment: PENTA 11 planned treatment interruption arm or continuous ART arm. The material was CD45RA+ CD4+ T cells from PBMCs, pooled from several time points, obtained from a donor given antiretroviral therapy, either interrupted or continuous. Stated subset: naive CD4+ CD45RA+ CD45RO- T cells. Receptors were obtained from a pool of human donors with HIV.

Here the CDR3 reads CASGTRDMGGTQYF. For the CDR3, the DNA is TGCGCCAGCGGCACTCGGGACATGGGAGGGACCCAGTACTTC. The gene calls are TRBV5-1 and TRBJ2-5; D may correspond to TRBD1 or TRBD2 (6 bases each). Germline CDR1 reads SGHRS; CDR2 reads YFSETQ. V was cut by 7 bases and J by 7 bases, with 20 bases left in between. The CDR3 sequence is 14 residues long. Filled out from reference TRBV5-1 and TRBJ2-5, the complete variable domain reads KAGVTQTPRYLIKTRGQQVTLSCSPISGHRSVSWYQQTPGQGLQFLFEYFSETQRNKGNFPGRFSGRQFSNSRSEMNVSTLELGDSALYLCASGTRDMGGTQYFGPGTRLLVL.

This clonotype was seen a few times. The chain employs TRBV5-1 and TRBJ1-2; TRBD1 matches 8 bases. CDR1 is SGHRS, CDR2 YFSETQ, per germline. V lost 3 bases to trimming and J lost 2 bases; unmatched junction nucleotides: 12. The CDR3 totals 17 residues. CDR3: CASSSGATGAWNYGYTF. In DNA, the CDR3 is TGCGCCAGCAGCTCTGGAGCGACAGGGGCGTGGAACTATGGCTACACCTTC.

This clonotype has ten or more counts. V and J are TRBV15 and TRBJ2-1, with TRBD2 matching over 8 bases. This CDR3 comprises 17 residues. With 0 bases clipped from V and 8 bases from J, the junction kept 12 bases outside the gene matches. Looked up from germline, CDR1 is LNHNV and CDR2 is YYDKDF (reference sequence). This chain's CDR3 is CATSRERSRGGHYEQFF. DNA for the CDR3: TGTGCCACCAGCAGAGAACGTAGTCGGGGGGGGCACTATGAGCAGTTCTTC.

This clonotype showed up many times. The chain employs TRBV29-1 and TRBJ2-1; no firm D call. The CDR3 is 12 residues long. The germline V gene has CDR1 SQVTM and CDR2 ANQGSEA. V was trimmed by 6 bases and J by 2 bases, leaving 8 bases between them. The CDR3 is CSVVDTYNEQFF. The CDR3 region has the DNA TGCAGCGTAGTCGACACCTACAATGAGCAGTTCTTC.

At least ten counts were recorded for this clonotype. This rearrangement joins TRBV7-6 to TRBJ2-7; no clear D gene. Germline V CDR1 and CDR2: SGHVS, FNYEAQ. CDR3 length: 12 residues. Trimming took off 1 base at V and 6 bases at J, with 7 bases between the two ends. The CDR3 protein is CASSLGGGEQYF. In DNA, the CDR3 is TGTGCCAGCAGCTTAGGTGGTGGCGAGCAGTACTTC.

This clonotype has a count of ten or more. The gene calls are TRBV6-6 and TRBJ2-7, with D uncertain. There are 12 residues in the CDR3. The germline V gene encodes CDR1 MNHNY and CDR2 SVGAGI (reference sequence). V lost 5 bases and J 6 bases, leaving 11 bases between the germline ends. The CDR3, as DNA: TGTGCCAGCAGTATGCATCACGCCGAGCAGTACTTC. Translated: CASSMHHAEQYF.

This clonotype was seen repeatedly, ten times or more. CDR3 DNA: TGTGCCTGGAAACAGCGAGGGAACTATGGCTACACCTTC. Residues: CAWKQRGNYGYTF. J is TRBJ1-2 and V is TRBV30, with D unresolved. This CDR3 spans 13 amino acids. Germline V gene data show CDR1 as GTSNPN and CDR2 as SVGIG (reference sequence). The V gene lost 4 bases and the J gene lost 2 bases, with 11 bases spanning the gap.

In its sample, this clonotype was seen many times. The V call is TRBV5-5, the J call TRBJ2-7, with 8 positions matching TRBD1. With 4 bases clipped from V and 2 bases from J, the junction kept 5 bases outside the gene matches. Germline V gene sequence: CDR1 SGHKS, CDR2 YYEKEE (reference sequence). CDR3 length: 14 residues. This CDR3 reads CASSLTGVTYEQYF. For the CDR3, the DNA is TGTGCCAGCAGCCTGACAGGGGTAACCTACGAGCAGTACTTC.

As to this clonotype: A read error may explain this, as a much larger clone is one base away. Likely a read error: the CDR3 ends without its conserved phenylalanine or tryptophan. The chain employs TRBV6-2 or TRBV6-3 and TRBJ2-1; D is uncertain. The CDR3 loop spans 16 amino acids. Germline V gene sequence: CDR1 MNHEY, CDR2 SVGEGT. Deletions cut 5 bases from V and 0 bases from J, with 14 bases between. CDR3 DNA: TGTGCCAGCAGTAGAGGAGTAACAAGCTCCTACAATGAGCAGTTCATC. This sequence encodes CASSRGVTSSYNEQFI.

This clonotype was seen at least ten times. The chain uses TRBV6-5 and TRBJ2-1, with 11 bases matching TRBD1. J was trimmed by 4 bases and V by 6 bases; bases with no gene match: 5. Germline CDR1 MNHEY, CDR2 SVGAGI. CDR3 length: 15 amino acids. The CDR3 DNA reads TGTGCCAGCAGAAAAGGACAGGGGGCATACAATGAGCAGTTCTTC. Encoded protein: CASRKGQGAYNEQFF.

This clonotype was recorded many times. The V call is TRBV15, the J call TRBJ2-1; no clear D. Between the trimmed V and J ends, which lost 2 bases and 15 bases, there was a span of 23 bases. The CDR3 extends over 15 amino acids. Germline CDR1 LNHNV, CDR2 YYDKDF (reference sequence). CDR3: CATSRRDRVLPPRFF. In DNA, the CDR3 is TGTGCCACCAGCAGACGAGATAGGGTTTTGCCCCCTAGGTTCTTC.

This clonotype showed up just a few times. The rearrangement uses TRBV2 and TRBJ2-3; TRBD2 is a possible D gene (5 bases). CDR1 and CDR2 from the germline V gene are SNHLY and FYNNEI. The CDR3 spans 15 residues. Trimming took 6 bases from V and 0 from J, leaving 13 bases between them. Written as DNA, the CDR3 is TGTGCCAGCAGCTTCACTAGATCTAGCACAGATACGCAGTATTTT. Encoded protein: CASSFTRSSTDTQYF.

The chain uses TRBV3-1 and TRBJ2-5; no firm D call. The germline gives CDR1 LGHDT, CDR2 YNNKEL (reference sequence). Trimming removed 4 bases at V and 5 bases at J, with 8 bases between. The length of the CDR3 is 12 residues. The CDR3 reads CASSPHRETQYF. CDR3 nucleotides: TGTGCCAGCAGCCCCCACCGGGAGACCCAGTACTTC.

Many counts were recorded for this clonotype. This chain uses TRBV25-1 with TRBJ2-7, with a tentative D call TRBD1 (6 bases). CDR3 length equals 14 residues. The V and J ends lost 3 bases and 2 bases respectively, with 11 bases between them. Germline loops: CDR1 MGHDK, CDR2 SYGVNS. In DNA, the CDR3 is TGTGCCAGCAGTGATGGGACAAGGACCTACGAGCAGTACTTC. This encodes CASSDGTRTYEQYF.

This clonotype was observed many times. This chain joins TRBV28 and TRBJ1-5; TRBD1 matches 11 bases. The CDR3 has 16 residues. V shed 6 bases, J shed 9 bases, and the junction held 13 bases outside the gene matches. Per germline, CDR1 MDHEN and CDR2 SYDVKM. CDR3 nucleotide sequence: TGTGCCAGCAGCACAAAGCCCGGGACAGGGGGTCTGCCCCAGCATTTT. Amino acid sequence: CASSTKPGTGGLPQHF.

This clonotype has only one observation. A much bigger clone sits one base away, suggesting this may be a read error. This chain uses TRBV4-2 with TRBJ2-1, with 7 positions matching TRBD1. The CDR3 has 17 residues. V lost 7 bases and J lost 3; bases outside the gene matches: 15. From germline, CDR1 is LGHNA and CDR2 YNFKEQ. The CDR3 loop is CASKGTDDLRYYNEQFF. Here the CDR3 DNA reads TGTGCCAGCAAGGGGACAGACGATCTACGCTACTACAATGAGCAGTTCTTC.

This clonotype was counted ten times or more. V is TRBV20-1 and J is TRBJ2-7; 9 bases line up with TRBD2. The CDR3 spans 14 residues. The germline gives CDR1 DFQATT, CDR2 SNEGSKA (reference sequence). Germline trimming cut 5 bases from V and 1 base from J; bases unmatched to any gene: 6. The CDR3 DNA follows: TGCAGTGCTCGGCCTCTAGCGGGGTCCTACGAGCAGTACTTC. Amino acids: CSARPLAGSYEQYF.

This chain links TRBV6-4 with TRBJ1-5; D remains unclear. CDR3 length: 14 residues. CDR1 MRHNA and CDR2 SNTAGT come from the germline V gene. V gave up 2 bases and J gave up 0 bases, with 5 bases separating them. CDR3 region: CASSDGFSNQPQHF. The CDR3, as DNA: TGTGCCAGCAGTGACGGATTTAGCAATCAGCCCCAGCATTTT.

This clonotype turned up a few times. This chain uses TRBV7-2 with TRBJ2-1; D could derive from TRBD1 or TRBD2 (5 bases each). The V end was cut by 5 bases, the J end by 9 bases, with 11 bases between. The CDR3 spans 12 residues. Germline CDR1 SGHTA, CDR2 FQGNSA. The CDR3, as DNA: TGTGCCAGCAGCCCTGGGACGATTGAGCAGTTCTTC. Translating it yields CASSPGTIEQFF. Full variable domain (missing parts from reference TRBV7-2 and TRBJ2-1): GAGVSQSPSNKVTEKGKDVELRCDPISGHTALYWYRQSLGQGLEFLIYFQGNSAPDKSGLPSDRFSAERTGGSVSTLTIQRTQQEDSAVYLCASSPGTIEQFFGPGTRLTVL.

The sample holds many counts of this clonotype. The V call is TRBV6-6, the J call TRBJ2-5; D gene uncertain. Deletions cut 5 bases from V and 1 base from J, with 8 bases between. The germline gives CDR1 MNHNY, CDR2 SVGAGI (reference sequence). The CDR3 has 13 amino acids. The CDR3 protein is CASSNLAQETQYF. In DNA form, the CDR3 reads TGTGCCAGCAGTAACTTAGCCCAAGAGACCCAGTACTTC.

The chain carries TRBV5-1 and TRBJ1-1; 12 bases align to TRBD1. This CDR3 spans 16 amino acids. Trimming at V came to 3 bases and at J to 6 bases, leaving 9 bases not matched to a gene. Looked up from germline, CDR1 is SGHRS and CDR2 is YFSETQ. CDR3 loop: CASSYSGQGALAEAFF. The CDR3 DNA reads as TGCGCCAGCAGCTACTCGGGACAGGGGGCTTTGGCTGAAGCTTTCTTT.

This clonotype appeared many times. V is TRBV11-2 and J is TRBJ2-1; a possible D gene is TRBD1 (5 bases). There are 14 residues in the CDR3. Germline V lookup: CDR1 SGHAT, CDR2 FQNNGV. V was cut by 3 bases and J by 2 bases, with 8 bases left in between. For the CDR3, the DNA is TGTGCCAGCAGCTTTGGGGCAACCTACAATGAGCAGTTCTTC. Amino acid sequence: CASSFGATYNEQFF.

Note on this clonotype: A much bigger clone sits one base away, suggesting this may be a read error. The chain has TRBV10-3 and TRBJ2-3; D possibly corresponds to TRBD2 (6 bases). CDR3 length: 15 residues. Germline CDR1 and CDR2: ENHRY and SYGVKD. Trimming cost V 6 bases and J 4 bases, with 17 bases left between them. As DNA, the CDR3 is TGTGCCATCAGCATCACCGGGACTGGCGCAGATACGCAGTATTTT. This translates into CAISITGTGADTQYF.

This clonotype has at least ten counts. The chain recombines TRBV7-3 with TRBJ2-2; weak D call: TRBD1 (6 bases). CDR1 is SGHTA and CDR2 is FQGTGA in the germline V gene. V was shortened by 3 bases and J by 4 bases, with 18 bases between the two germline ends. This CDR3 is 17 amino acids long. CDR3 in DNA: TGTGCCAGCAGCTTTGTTCCTGGGGAAGGGGGCACCGGGGAGCTGTTTTTT. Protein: CASSFVPGEGGTGELFF.

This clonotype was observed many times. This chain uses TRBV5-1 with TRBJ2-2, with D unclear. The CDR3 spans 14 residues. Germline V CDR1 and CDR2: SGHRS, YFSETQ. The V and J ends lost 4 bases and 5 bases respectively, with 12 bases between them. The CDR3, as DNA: TGCGCCAGCAGCGCGCTCGACTGGACCGGGGAGCTGTTTTTT. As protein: CASSALDWTGELFF.

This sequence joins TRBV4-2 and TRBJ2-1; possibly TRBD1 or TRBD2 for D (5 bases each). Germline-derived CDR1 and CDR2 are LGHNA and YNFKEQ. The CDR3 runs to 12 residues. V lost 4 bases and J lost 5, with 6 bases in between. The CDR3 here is CASSRGNNEQFF. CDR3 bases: TGTGCCAGCAGCCGGGGGAACAATGAGCAGTTCTTC.